These 25 T cell receptor beta chains were sequenced from one sample in a study of regulatory T cells in long-lasting Graves disease. Time point noted: newly diagnosed GD, antithyroid drugs for less than 3 months. Scientists built the TCR library using RNA that was extracted from PBMCs. Library construction for TCR beta used iRepertoire HTBI primers and Arm-PCR of CDR3 regions. Each CDR3 protein gets one entry after TCRdb re-called the multiplex PCR reads with MiXCR. The table records approximately 400,000 distinct CDR3 sequences, over 12% of them present only once. This same sample was also taken into another study, of T cells in Graves' hyperthyroidism and ophthalmopathy.

Sequencing used peripheral blood mononuclear cells (PBMCs), obtained at new diagnosis, from a patient treated with antithyroid drugs. Receptors were obtained from a woman aged 35 to 49 with Graves disease.

The table lists this clonotype with many counts. This chain joins TRBV7-2 and TRBJ2-1; D remains unclear. There are 13 residues in the CDR3. Germline CDR1 SGHTA, CDR2 FQGNSA. The V end was cut by 6 bases, the J end by 0 bases, with 6 bases between. CDR3 nucleotide sequence: TGTGCCAGCAGTCAGCCCTCCTACAATGAGCAGTTCTTC. Protein: CASSQPSYNEQFF. Looking up the rest from reference TRBV7-2 and TRBJ2-1 gives the full variable domain: GAGVSQSPSNKVTEKGKDVELRCDPISGHTALYWYRQSLGQGLEFLIYFQGNSAPDKSGLPSDRFSAERTGGSVSTLTIQRTQQEDSAVYLCASSQPSYNEQFFGPGTRLTVL.

This clonotype showed up many times. J is TRBJ2-3 and V is TRBV6-1; 10 positions agree with TRBD1. CDR1 is MNHNS and CDR2 is SASEGT in the germline V gene. CDR3 length: 15 residues. The junction had 9 bases not matched to a gene; V was cut back by 6 bases and J by 6 bases. The DNA for the CDR3 is TGTGCCAGCAGACCTCCGGGACAGGGGTTGGATACGCAGTATTTT. Its translation: CASRPPGQGLDTQYF.

This clonotype was counted at least ten times. The chain carries TRBV28 and TRBJ1-1; 8 nucleotides match TRBD1. There are 18 residues in the CDR3. The V gene's germline CDR1 is MDHEN and CDR2 SYDVKM. Germline trimming cut 5 bases from V and 6 bases from J; bases unmatched to any gene: 20. As DNA, the CDR3 is TGTGCCAGCAGTCCTTCAGGAGGACAGGGTTCCTCCTGGGCTGAAGCTTTCTTT. Translating gives CASSPSGGQGSSWAEAFF.

The chain employs TRBV4-2 and TRBJ2-1; 11 positions match TRBD2. J was trimmed by 0 bases and V by 4 bases; bases with no gene match: 14. Germline V lookup: CDR1 LGHNA, CDR2 YNFKEQ. This CDR3 has 20 amino acids. The CDR3 sequence: CASSPEVAGGPLSSYNEQFF. The CDR3 coding sequence is TGTGCCAGCAGCCCCGAGGTAGCGGGAGGGCCACTAAGCTCCTACAATGAGCAGTTCTTC.

The table lists this clonotype with many counts. The chain carries TRBV11-2 and TRBJ2-3, with TRBD1 matching 8 bases. The CDR3 sequence is 15 residues long. Trimming took 5 bases from V and 1 from J; bases not matched to a gene: 5. Germline CDR1 and CDR2: SGHAT and FQNNGV. The CDR3 DNA follows: TGTGCCAGCAGCGACAAGACAGGGGGCACAGATACGCAGTATTTT. The encoded protein is CASSDKTGGTDTQYF.

This clonotype was observed at least ten times. V gene TRBV2 combines with J gene TRBJ2-3; 8 nucleotides match TRBD1. CDR1 SNHLY and CDR2 FYNNEI come from the germline V gene. CDR3 length: 18 amino acids. J gave up 5 bases and V 8 bases, and 21 bases lay outside the gene matches. This CDR3 reads CASGRSPQGGNVLDTQYF. CDR3 DNA sequence: TGTGCCAGCGGACGATCCCCACAGGGGGGCAATGTCCTAGATACGCAGTATTTT.

This clonotype was seen at least ten times. The chain joins TRBV7-8 to TRBJ1-5, with a tentative D call TRBD1 (5 bases). The CDR3 runs to 15 residues. Trimming left V 4 bases short and J 0 bases short, with 10 bases between. CDR1 and CDR2 (germline): SGHVS, FQNEAQ. The CDR3 DNA is TGTGCCAGCAGCTCTGGGGCGGGTAGCAATCAGCCCCAGCATTTT. Its translation: CASSSGAGSNQPQHF.

This clonotype was found many times. The junction departs from the called germline gene at one end, perhaps through a read error. The chain joins TRBV5-1 to TRBJ2-3, with a possible D match to TRBD1 (6 bases). The CDR3 has 13 amino acids. CDR1 is SGHRS, CDR2 YFSETQ, per germline. Here the CDR3 reads CASRGDSTDTQYF. CDR3 nucleotides: TGTGCCAGCAGGGGAGACAGCACAGATACGCAGTATTTT.

This clonotype was seen at least ten times. V and J are TRBV29-1 and TRBJ2-1; 11 bases are a match to TRBD2. The CDR3 runs 15 residues. Germline assignment: CDR1 SQVTM and CDR2 ANQGSEA. The J segment lost 1 base and the V segment lost 3 bases, leaving 2 bases of the junction unmatched. CDR3 sequence reads: CSVEGTSGSYNEQFF. The CDR3 DNA sequence: TGCAGCGTTGAGGGGACTAGCGGTTCCTACAATGAGCAGTTCTTC.

This clonotype was detected only a few times. This may arise from a read error, as a much more abundant clone is one base away. V and J are TRBV25-1 and TRBJ1-2; D not resolved. V shed 0 bases and J shed 2 bases, with 4 bases lying between them. The CDR3 runs 13 residues. Germline-derived CDR1 and CDR2 are MGHDK and SYGVNS. CDR3 DNA: TGTGCCAGCAGTGAATACACAAACTATGGCTACACCTTC. Translation gives CASSEYTNYGYTF.

This clonotype appeared many times. The chain uses TRBV27 and TRBJ1-5; TRBD1 matches at 9 bases. Trimming took 7 bases from V and 5 from J; bases not matched to a gene: 9. CDR1 is MNHEY and CDR2 is SMNVEV in the germline V gene (reference sequence). CDR3 length: 15 residues. CDR3 in amino acids: CASIGSGQGDQPQHF. CDR3 nucleotide sequence: TGTGCCAGCATCGGATCGGGACAGGGAGATCAGCCCCAGCATTTT.

This clonotype was detected ten times or more. The V and J genes are TRBV2 and TRBJ2-4, with 9 positions matching TRBD1. This CDR3 has 16 residues. The junction had 12 bases not matched to a gene; V was cut back by 6 bases and J by 6 bases. Germline CDR1 SNHLY, CDR2 FYNNEI. CDR3 sequence (DNA): TGTGCCAGCAGCCCTGGGAGCGGACAGGGGAGAAACATTCAGTACTTC. It encodes CASSPGSGQGRNIQYF.

This clonotype was seen only a few times. This may come from a read error, since a much larger clone is one base off. V is TRBV12-3 or TRBV12-4 and J is TRBJ2-2; TRBD1 is a possible D gene (6 bases). V shed 5 bases and J shed 3 bases, with 13 bases lying between them. This CDR3 region has 15 residues. The DNA for the CDR3 is TGTGCCAGCAGTGAGGACAGCGCTGACACCGGGGAGCTGTTTTTT. It translates to CASSEDSADTGELFF.

V usage is TRBV29-1 and J usage is TRBJ2-7; TRBD1 is a possible D gene (6 bases). Germline V gives CDR1 SQVTM, CDR2 ANQGSEA. Trimming removed 7 bases from V and 2 bases from J, with 15 bases in between. The CDR3 length is 13 residues. The CDR3 protein is CSAGTTAAYEQYF. CDR3 nucleotides: TGCAGCGCTGGGACAACGGCAGCCTACGAGCAGTACTTC.

This sequence joins TRBV20-1 and TRBJ2-2; TRBD1 matches at 7 bases. With V trimmed by 1 base and J by 0 bases, 2 bases remained unmatched. The CDR3 runs 15 residues. Germline CDR1 reads DFQATT; CDR2 reads SNEGSKA (reference sequence). The CDR3 region is CSARVGTANTGELFF. The CDR3 bases are TGCAGTGCTAGAGTAGGGACAGCGAACACCGGGGAGCTGTTTTTT.

This clonotype was seen many times. V is TRBV12-5 and J is TRBJ1-2, with D perhaps matching TRBD1 (5 bases). The germline gives CDR1 LGHNT, CDR2 FRNRAP. Deletions cut 0 bases from V and 3 bases from J, with 11 bases between. The CDR3 loop spans 15 amino acids. DNA for the CDR3: TGTGCTAGTGGTTTGGTACCAGGGAAGGACTATGGCTACACCTTC. Protein product: CASGLVPGKDYGYTF.

The genes are TRBV12-3 or TRBV12-4 and TRBJ2-1; 12 bases align to TRBD2. The J segment lost 4 bases and the V segment lost 7 bases, leaving 8 bases of the junction unmatched. The CDR3 contains 16 residues. The chain's CDR3 is CASNLAGGPPYNEQFF. As DNA, the CDR3 is TGTGCCAGCAACCTAGCGGGAGGGCCCCCTTACAATGAGCAGTTCTTC.

This clonotype has more than one count but fewer than ten. V is TRBV6-1 and J is TRBJ1-5; TRBD1 aligns across 8 bases. V gave up 7 bases and J gave up 10 bases; unmatched junction bases: 15. Looked up from germline, CDR1 is MNHNS and CDR2 is SASEGT. The CDR3 consists of 15 residues. Here the CDR3 reads CASKGSGAGGNPQHF. The DNA of the CDR3 is TGTGCCAGCAAGGGCTCGGGGGCAGGGGGCAACCCCCAGCATTTT.

This clonotype has more than one count but fewer than ten. The chain uses TRBV20-1 and TRBJ2-1, with 7 bases aligning to TRBD1. In germline, CDR1 is DFQATT, CDR2 SNEGSKA (reference sequence). V lost 5 bases, J lost 3 bases, and 10 bases stayed unmatched. This CDR3 contains 15 residues. The CDR3 DNA reads as TGCAGTGCTGGGAGACAGGGATTAAGCTACAATGAGCAGTTCTTC. Amino acids: CSAGRQGLSYNEQFF.

This clonotype was seen repeatedly, ten times or more. The V gene is TRBV12-3 or TRBV12-4, the J gene TRBJ1-2; TRBD1 matches 10 bases. The CDR3 loop spans 14 amino acids. The junction had 4 bases not matched to a gene; V was cut back by 6 bases and J by 3 bases. Here the CDR3 reads CASRGTGADYGYTF. The CDR3 DNA sequence: TGTGCCAGCAGGGGGACAGGGGCGGACTATGGCTACACCTTC.

The CDR3 loop is CASSLGAGTIRSPLHF. CDR3 DNA sequence: TGTGCCAGCAGCTTAGGGGCCGGGACAATTCGTTCACCCCTCCACTTT. V usage is TRBV7-2 and J usage is TRBJ1-6; possibly TRBD1 for D (6 bases). V lost 1 base, J lost 9 bases, and 16 bases lay in between. Germline-derived CDR1 and CDR2 are SGHTA and FQGNSA. The CDR3 sequence is 16 residues long.

Comment on this clonotype: A far larger clone lies a single base away; this is likely a read error. The V gene is TRBV2, the J gene TRBJ2-5; TRBD2 agrees at 7 bases. The CDR3 spans 16 residues. The V gene's germline CDR1 is SNHLY and CDR2 FYNNEI. CDR3 nucleotide sequence: TGTGCCGGCAGCCCAGCTAGCGGAGCGTACCAAGAGACCCAGTACTTC. This gives the protein CAGSPASGAYQETQYF.

In this sample, this clonotype turned up a few times. The gene calls are TRBV5-5 and TRBJ2-2; no clear D gene. V was cut by 0 bases and J by 3 bases, with 6 bases left in between. Germline V gene data show CDR1 as SGHKS and CDR2 as YYEKEE (reference sequence). The CDR3 sequence is 14 residues long. CDR3 in amino acids: CASSLEPYTGELFF. The CDR3, as DNA: TGTGCCAGCAGCTTGGAACCTTACACCGGGGAGCTGTTTTTT.

Concerning this clonotype itself: This may be a read error, as it is one base from a much larger clone. The V call is TRBV20-1, the J call TRBJ1-4; D remains unclear. This CDR3 contains 14 residues. Trimming cost V 2 bases and J 8 bases, with 15 bases left between them. Per the germline V gene, CDR1 is DFQATT and CDR2 is SNEGSKA (reference sequence). The CDR3 DNA follows: TGCAGTGCTAGACAGGAGAGGGCCTCAGAAAAACTGTTTTTT. Encoded protein: CSARQERASEKLFF.

This clonotype was observed at least ten times. The V call is TRBV28, the J call TRBJ1-2; no clear D gene. Trimming removed 6 bases at V and 7 bases at J, with 18 bases between. The CDR3 extends over 14 amino acids. Germline loops: CDR1 MDHEN, CDR2 SYDVKM. CDR3 DNA sequence: TGTGCCAGCAGGTACCTACGGCCCGGCCGTGGCTACACCTTC. Its protein product is CASRYLRPGRGYTF.